One sample yielded the 24 T cell receptor beta chains listed below, sequenced in a study of identical twins. TCRdb ran MiXCR on the 5' RACE reads and lists one entry per CDR3 protein. The table shows nearly 650,000 distinct CDR3 sequences, with just over 7% occurring only once. These records were also assigned to another study, of yellow fever vaccine responses in identical twins.

The sequenced sample consisted of PBMCs. The receptors shown here come from a young woman in good health.

This clonotype was counted only a few times. The chain is built from TRBV24-1 and TRBJ1-5; the match to TRBD1 covers 7 bases. Per germline, CDR1 KGHDR and CDR2 SFDVKD. The length of the CDR3 is 13 residues. V lost 4 bases, J lost 7 bases, and 3 bases stayed unmatched. CDR3 in DNA: TGTGCCACCAGTGAGACAGGGAAGCAGCCCCAGCATTTT. Its translation is CATSETGKQPQHF.

This clonotype was seen at least ten times. The chain joins TRBV29-1 to TRBJ1-3; D possibly corresponds to TRBD1 (5 bases). CDR3 length: 13 amino acids. V lost 7 bases and J 0 bases, leaving 10 bases between the germline ends. CDR1 and CDR2 (germline): SQVTM, ANQGSEA. CDR3 loop: CSAGSHSGNTIYF. The CDR3 nucleotides read TGCAGCGCAGGGTCCCACTCTGGAAACACCATATATTTT.

The chain uses TRBV29-1 and TRBJ2-7, with 10 bases aligning to TRBD2. This CDR3 is built from 14 residues. Trimming cost V 2 bases and J 4 bases; bases outside gene matches: 5. Germline CDR1 is SQVTM and CDR2 is ANQGSEA. CDR3 loop: CSVELAGVSYEQYF. Written as DNA, the CDR3 is TGCAGCGTTGAACTAGCGGGAGTAAGTTACGAGCAGTACTTC.

This clonotype has ten or more counts. The chain carries TRBV6-2 or TRBV6-3 and TRBJ1-2; TRBD1 agrees at 10 bases. CDR3 length: 14 residues. After removal of 7 bases from V and 5 bases from J, the junction contained 7 bases not matched to a gene. Germline CDR1 is MNHEY and CDR2 is SVGEGT. CDR3 sequence (DNA): TGTGCCAGCAATACACGGACAGGGGGTTATGGCTACACCTTC. Its protein product is CASNTRTGGYGYTF.

This clonotype was observed a handful of times. The V gene is TRBV12-3 or TRBV12-4, the J gene TRBJ1-2; D gene ambiguous. This CDR3 is built from 14 residues. The V gene lost 5 bases and the J gene lost 0 bases, with 10 bases spanning the gap. This CDR3 reads CASSKGGSNYGYTF. CDR3 coding DNA: TGTGCCAGCAGTAAGGGAGGTTCTAACTATGGCTACACCTTC.

In its sample, this clonotype was seen many times. The chain combines TRBV4-2 with TRBJ2-3; maybe TRBD2 (6 bases). Germline V gene data show CDR1 as LGHNA and CDR2 as YNFKEQ. The CDR3 length is 16 residues. Between the trimmed V and J ends, which lost 2 bases and 2 bases, there was a span of 14 bases. This CDR3 reads CASSQRLDPSTDTQYF. The CDR3 DNA is TGTGCCAGCAGCCAACGACTAGACCCCTCCACAGATACGCAGTATTTT.

This clonotype was seen repeatedly, ten times or more. The chain uses TRBV27 and TRBJ1-2; possibly TRBD1 for D (6 bases). V dropped 5 bases and J dropped 5 bases, with 15 bases sitting between them. Germline assignment: CDR1 MNHEY and CDR2 SMNVEV (reference sequence). The CDR3 runs to 14 residues. The CDR3 region is CASSVIQGGYGYTF. DNA of the CDR3: TGTGCCAGCAGTGTCATACAGGGTGGATATGGCTACACCTTC.

This clonotype has a handful of counts. V usage is TRBV29-1 and J usage is TRBJ2-2; 9 positions agree with TRBD1. V shed 5 bases, J shed 4 bases, and the junction held 5 bases outside the gene matches. Germline assignment: CDR1 SQVTM and CDR2 ANQGSEA. The CDR3 sequence is 14 residues long. The CDR3 region has the DNA TGCAGCGTTTCCCCGGGACAGGGCACCGGGGAGCTGTTTTTT. This gives the protein CSVSPGQGTGELFF.

At least ten counts were recorded for this clonotype. The chain joins TRBV12-3 or TRBV12-4 to TRBJ2-5; D is possibly TRBD1 or TRBD2 (5 bases each). The germline V and J ends were trimmed by 7 bases and 5 bases, with 11 bases remaining between them. The CDR3 length is 12 residues. CDR3 sequence: CASTGPRETQYF. The DNA for the CDR3 is TGTGCCAGCACGGGGCCTCGGGAGACCCAGTACTTC.

The V gene is TRBV3-1, the J gene TRBJ2-7; D perhaps matches TRBD2 (6 bases). The V gene lost 4 bases and the J gene lost 2 bases, with 18 bases spanning the gap. This CDR3 contains 16 residues. In germline, CDR1 is LGHDT, CDR2 YNNKEL (reference sequence). The CDR3 sequence: CASSLLKGTGAYEQYF. The CDR3 DNA reads TGTGCCAGCAGCCTCCTGAAGGGGACTGGGGCCTACGAGCAGTACTTC.

This clonotype was counted only a few times. V and J are TRBV25-1 and TRBJ2-1, with TRBD2 identical over 9 bases. Germline assignment: CDR1 MGHDK and CDR2 SYGVNS. J was trimmed by 4 bases and V by 3 bases; bases with no gene match: 7. The CDR3 contains 16 residues. CDR3 residues: CASSDLAGVSYNEQFF. As DNA, the CDR3 is TGTGCCAGCAGTGACTTAGCGGGAGTTTCTTACAATGAGCAGTTCTTC.

Only a few counts were recorded for this clonotype. This rearrangement joins TRBV12-5 to TRBJ2-1; 7 bases agree with TRBD2. The CDR3 spans 17 residues. Germline CDR1 is LGHNT and CDR2 is FRNRAP. After removal of 3 bases from V and 7 bases from J, the junction contained 15 bases not matched to a gene. The CDR3 loop is CASGFYWTSPEGNEQFF. CDR3 nucleotides: TGTGCTAGTGGTTTCTATTGGACTAGTCCCGAGGGTAATGAGCAGTTCTTC.

This clonotype was seen a handful of times. The chain is built from TRBV4-1 and TRBJ1-4; TRBD1 aligns across 10 bases. The CDR3 loop spans 16 amino acids. J lost 3 bases, V lost 4 bases, and 5 bases had no gene match. From germline, CDR1 is MGHRA and CDR2 YSYEKL. CDR3 DNA sequence: TGCGCCAGCAGCCCTGGACAGGGGGTAGCTAATGAAAAACTGTTTTTT. It specifies CASSPGQGVANEKLFF.

This clonotype was counted many times. The chain has TRBV12-3 or TRBV12-4 and TRBJ1-1; D unclear. V was cut by 5 bases and J by 4 bases, with 2 bases left in between. This CDR3 contains 10 residues. The CDR3 coding sequence is TGTGCCAGCAGTCTCACTGAAGCTTTCTTT. Its translation is CASSLTEAFF.

This clonotype was seen a handful of times. The CDR3 reads CASTWGELSTEAFF. The CDR3 region has the DNA TGTGCCAGTACCTGGGGGGAATTGAGCACTGAAGCTTTCTTT. The V and J genes are TRBV19 and TRBJ1-1, with a possible D match to TRBD1 (5 bases). The CDR3 runs to 14 residues. V was pared by 7 bases and J by 4 bases, with 16 bases between. CDR1 is LNHDA and CDR2 is SQIVND in the germline V gene (reference sequence).

V and J are TRBV12-3 or TRBV12-4 and TRBJ1-2, with 8 bases fitting TRBD1. This CDR3 contains 17 residues. V shed 5 bases, J shed 0 bases, and the junction held 11 bases outside the gene matches. The CDR3 nucleotides read TGTGCCAGCAGTCCCTCCGGGACAGGCTTGGCTAACTATGGCTACACCTTC. This encodes CASSPSGTGLANYGYTF.

At least ten counts were recorded for this clonotype. The chain joins TRBV12-3 or TRBV12-4 to TRBJ2-7; 11 positions match TRBD2. The V segment lost 6 bases and the J segment 0 bases; nucleotides outside the gene matches: 4. The CDR3 runs to 15 residues. CDR3 protein: CASRETSGSSYEQYF. For the CDR3, the DNA is TGTGCCAGCAGAGAAACTAGCGGGAGCTCCTACGAGCAGTACTTC.

This clonotype was picked up many times. J is TRBJ2-5 and V is TRBV28, with D perhaps matching TRBD2 (6 bases). Germline assignment: CDR1 MDHEN and CDR2 SYDVKM. The V gene lost 2 bases and the J gene lost 4 bases, with 11 bases spanning the gap. The CDR3 loop spans 14 amino acids. The DNA for the CDR3 is TGTGCCAGCAGTTTAATCGGGAGAGGAGAGACCCAGTACTTC. Translated: CASSLIGRGETQYF. Filled out from reference TRBV28 and TRBJ2-5, the complete variable domain reads DVKVTQSSRYLVKRTGEKVFLECVQDMDHENMFWYRQDPGLGLRLIYFSYDVKMKEKGDIPEGYSVSREKKERFSLILESASTNQTSMYLCASSLIGRGETQYFGPGTRLLVL.

CDR3 nucleotides: TGTGCCAGCTCCTCCGGGACTAGCGTCAGTGAGCAGTTCTTC. As protein: CASSSGTSVSEQFF. J is TRBJ2-1 and V is TRBV6-1; 10 nucleotides align to TRBD2. This CDR3 is built from 14 residues. Germline lookup yields CDR1 MNHNS and CDR2 SASEGT. The ends lost 8 bases at V and 9 bases at J; junction bases unmatched: 10.

This chain uses TRBV20-1 with TRBJ2-1; D gene uncertain. Germline CDR1 is DFQATT and CDR2 is SNEGSKA (reference sequence). The CDR3 length is 15 residues. V was pared by 6 bases and J by 3 bases, with 18 bases between. The CDR3 nucleotides read TGCAGTGCGCCACCGGCCAGCTCCGTCTACAATGAGCAGTTCTTC. Translated: CSAPPASSVYNEQFF.

V is TRBV5-1 and J is TRBJ2-1, with D perhaps TRBD1 or TRBD2 (6 bases each). This CDR3 region has 17 residues. In germline, CDR1 is SGHRS, CDR2 YFSETQ. V was cut by 4 bases and J by 4 bases, with 21 bases left in between. The CDR3 region has the DNA TGCGCCAGCAGCCCTTGGATGGCGGGACACAATTACAATGAGCAGTTCTTC. Translation gives CASSPWMAGHNYNEQFF. The whole variable domain, remainder taken from reference TRBV5-1 and TRBJ2-1, is KAGVTQTPRYLIKTRGQQVTLSCSPISGHRSVSWYQQTPGQGLQFLFEYFSETQRNKGNFPGRFSGRQFSNSRSEMNVSTLELGDSALYLCASSPWMAGHNYNEQFFGPGTRLTVL.

V gene TRBV6-5 combines with J gene TRBJ1-2, with 8 nucleotides matching TRBD1. The V gene's germline CDR1 is MNHEY and CDR2 SVGAGI. The ends lost 2 bases at V and 8 bases at J; junction bases unmatched: 4. The CDR3 is 13 amino acids. The CDR3 coding sequence is TGTGCCAGCAGTTACCAGGGGGCGCGGGGCTACACCTTC. It codes for CASSYQGARGYTF.

This clonotype was seen only once. This sequence joins TRBV11-2 and TRBJ2-3, with 16 bases that match TRBD2. The V gene's germline CDR1 is SGHAT and CDR2 FQNNGV. This CDR3 comprises 20 residues. V dropped 5 bases and J dropped 8; count of bases not matched to a gene: 19. CDR3 protein: CASSQYLSPGLAGGQGTQYF. The CDR3 coding sequence is TGTGCCAGCAGCCAATACCTTAGTCCGGGACTAGCGGGGGGGCAGGGTACGCAGTATTTT.

The chain carries TRBV29-1 and TRBJ1-5; D gene unclear. The germline V gene has CDR1 SQVTM and CDR2 ANQGSEA. V was clipped by 4 bases and J by 7 bases, with 14 bases between them. The CDR3 covers 13 residues. Here the CDR3 reads CSVGEGSHQPQHF. CDR3 DNA sequence: TGCAGCGTTGGGGAGGGTTCCCACCAGCCCCAGCATTTT.